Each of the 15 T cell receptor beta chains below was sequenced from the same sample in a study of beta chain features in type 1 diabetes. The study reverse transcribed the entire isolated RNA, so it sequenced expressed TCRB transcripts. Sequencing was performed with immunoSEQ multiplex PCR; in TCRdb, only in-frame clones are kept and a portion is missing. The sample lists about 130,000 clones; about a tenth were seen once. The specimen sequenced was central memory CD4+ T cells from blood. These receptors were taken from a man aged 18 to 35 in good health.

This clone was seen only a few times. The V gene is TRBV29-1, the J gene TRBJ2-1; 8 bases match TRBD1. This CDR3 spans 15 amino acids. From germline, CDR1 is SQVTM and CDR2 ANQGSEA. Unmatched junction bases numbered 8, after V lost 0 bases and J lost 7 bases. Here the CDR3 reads CSVEDSQGAWNEQFF. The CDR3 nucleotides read TGCAGCGTTGAAGATAGCCAGGGGGCGTGGAATGAGCAGTTCTTC.

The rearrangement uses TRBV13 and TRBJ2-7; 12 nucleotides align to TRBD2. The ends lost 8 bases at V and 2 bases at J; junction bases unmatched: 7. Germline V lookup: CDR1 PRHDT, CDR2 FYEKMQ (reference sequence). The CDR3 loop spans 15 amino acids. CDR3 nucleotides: TGTGCCAGCCTATCTCGGACTAGCGGGGCCTACGAGCAGTACTTC. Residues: CASLSRTSGAYEQYF.

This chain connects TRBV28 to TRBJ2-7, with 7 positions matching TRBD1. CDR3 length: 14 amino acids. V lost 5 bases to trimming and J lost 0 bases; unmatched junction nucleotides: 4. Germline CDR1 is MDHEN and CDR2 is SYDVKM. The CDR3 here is CASSGTATSYEQYF. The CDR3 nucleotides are TGTGCCAGCAGTGGGACAGCGACCTCCTACGAGCAGTACTTC.

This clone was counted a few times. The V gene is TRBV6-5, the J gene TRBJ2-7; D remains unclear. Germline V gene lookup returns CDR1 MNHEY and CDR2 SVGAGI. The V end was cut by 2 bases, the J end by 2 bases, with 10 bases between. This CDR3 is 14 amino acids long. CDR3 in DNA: TGTGCCAGCAGTTACAAGGAGAGAACCTACGAGCAGTACTTC. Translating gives CASSYKERTYEQYF.

The CDR3 loop is CASSSSYMDEQFF. Here the CDR3 DNA reads TGTGCCAGCAGCTCTAGTTACATGGATGAGCAGTTCTTC. This chain uses TRBV7-3 with TRBJ2-1; D uncertain. The V gene's germline CDR1 is SGHTA and CDR2 FQGTGA. Trimming removed 4 bases at V and 8 bases at J, with 12 bases between. The CDR3 extends over 13 amino acids.

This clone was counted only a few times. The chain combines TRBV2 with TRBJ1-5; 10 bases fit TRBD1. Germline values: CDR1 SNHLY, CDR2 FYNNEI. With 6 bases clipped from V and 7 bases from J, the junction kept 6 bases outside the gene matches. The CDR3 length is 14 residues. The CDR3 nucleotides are TGTGCCAGCAGCCAAGACAGGGGGCAGCAGCCCCAGCATTTT. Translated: CASSQDRGQQPQHF.

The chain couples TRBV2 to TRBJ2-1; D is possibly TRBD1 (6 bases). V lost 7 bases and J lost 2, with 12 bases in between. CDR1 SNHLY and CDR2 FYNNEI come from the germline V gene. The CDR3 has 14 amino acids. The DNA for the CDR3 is TGTGCCAGCAATGGGCAGGGGACCTACAATGAGCAGTTCTTC. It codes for CASNGQGTYNEQFF. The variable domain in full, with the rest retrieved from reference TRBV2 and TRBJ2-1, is EPEVTQTPSHQVTQMGQEVILRCVPISNHLYFYWYRQILGQKVEFLVSFYNNEISEKSEIFDDQFSVERPDGSNFTLKIRSTKLEDSAMYFCASNGQGTYNEQFFGPGTRLTVL.

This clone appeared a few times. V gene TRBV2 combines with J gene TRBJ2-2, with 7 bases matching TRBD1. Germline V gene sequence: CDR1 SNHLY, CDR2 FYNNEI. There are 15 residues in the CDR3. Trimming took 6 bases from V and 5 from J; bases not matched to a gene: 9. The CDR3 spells CASRRSDRDTGELFF. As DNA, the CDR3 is TGTGCCAGCAGACGATCCGACAGGGATACCGGGGAGCTGTTTTTT.

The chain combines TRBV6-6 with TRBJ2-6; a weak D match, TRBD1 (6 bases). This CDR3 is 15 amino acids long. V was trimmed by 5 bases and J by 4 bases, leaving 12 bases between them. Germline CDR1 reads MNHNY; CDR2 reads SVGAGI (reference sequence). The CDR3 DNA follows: TGTGCCAGCAGTCCCTGGACAGTCGGGGCCAACGTCCTGACTTTC. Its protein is CASSPWTVGANVLTF.

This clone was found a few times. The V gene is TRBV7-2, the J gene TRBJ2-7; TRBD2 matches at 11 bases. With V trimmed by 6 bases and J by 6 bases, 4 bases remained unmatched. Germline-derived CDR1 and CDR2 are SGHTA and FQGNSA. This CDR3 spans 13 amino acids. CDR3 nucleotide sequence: TGTGCCAGCAGACTCGGACTAGCGGGCGAGCAGTACTTC. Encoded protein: CASRLGLAGEQYF.

Here the CDR3 reads CASSWTSGGQETQYF. In DNA, the CDR3 is TGTGCCAGCAGTTGGACTAGCGGGGGGCAAGAGACCCAGTACTTC. This chain uses TRBV6-5 with TRBJ2-5; TRBD2 aligns across 14 bases. CDR1 is MNHEY, CDR2 SVGAGI, per germline. The length of the CDR3 is 15 residues. The V and J ends lost 4 bases and 2 bases, in that order; junction bases with no gene match: 0.

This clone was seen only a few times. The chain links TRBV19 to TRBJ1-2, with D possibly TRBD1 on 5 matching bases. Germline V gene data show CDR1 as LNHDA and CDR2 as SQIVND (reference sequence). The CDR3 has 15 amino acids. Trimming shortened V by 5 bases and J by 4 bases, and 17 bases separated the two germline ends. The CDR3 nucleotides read TGTGCCAGTAGTCTACAGGAGGCGGGAGGCTATGGCTACACCTTC. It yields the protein CASSLQEAGGYGYTF.

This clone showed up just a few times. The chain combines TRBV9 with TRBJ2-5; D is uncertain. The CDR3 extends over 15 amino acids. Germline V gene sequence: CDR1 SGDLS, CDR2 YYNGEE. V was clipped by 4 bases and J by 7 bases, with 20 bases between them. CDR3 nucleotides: TGTGCCAGCAGCTTCCAGGCGAATGGAACAAGGACCCAGTACTTC. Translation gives CASSFQANGTRTQYF.

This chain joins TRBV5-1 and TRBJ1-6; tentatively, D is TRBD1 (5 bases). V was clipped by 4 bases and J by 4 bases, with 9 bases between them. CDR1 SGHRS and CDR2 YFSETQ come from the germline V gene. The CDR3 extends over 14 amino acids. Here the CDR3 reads CASSIDRYNSPLHF. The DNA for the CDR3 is TGCGCCAGCAGCATCGACAGATATAATTCACCCCTCCACTTT.

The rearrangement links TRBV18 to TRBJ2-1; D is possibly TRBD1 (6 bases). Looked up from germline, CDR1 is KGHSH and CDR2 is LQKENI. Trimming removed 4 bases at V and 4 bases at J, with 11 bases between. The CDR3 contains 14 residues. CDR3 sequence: CASSRQGYYNEQFF. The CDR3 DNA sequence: TGTGCCAGCTCACGTCAGGGGTATTACAATGAGCAGTTCTTC.